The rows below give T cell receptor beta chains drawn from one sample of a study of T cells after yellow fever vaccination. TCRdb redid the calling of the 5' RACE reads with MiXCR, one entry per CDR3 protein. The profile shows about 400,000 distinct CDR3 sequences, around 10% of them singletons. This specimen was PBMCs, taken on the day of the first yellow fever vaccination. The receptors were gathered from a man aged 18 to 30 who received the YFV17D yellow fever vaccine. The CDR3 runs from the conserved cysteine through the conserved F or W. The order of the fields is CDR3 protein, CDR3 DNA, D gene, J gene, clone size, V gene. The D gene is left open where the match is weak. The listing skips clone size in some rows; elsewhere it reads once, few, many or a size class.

cdr3_aa: CSARAGADGELFF
cdr3_nt: TGCAGTGCTAGAGCAGGGGCGGACGGGGAGCTGTTTTTT
d_call: NA
j_call: TRBJ2-2
clone_size: NA
v_call: TRBV20-1

cdr3_aa: CASSTGGGSNEKLFF
cdr3_nt: TGTGCCAGCAGCACAGGGGGCGGCTCTAATGAAAAACTGTTTTTT
d_call: TRBD1
j_call: TRBJ1-4
clone_size: NA
v_call: TRBV5-4

cdr3_aa: CASSYPPHGSYNEQFF
cdr3_nt: TGTGCCAGCAGCTACCCCCCACACGGTTCCTACAATGAGCAGTTCTTC
d_call: NA
j_call: TRBJ2-1
clone_size: few
v_call: TRBV7-2

cdr3_aa: CASSYGGTGSYGYTF
cdr3_nt: TGTGCCAGCAGTTACGGGGGGACAGGGAGCTATGGCTACACCTTC
d_call: TRBD1
j_call: TRBJ1-2
clone_size: NA
v_call: TRBV6-5

cdr3_aa: CASSLQGPHQPQHF
cdr3_nt: TGTGCCAGCAGTTTACAAGGGCCTCATCAGCCCCAGCATTTT
d_call: NA
j_call: TRBJ1-5
clone_size: few
v_call: TRBV27

cdr3_aa: CATSSGYGYTF
cdr3_nt: TGTGCCACCAGTAGCGGATATGGCTACACCTTC
d_call: NA
j_call: TRBJ1-2
clone_size: few
v_call: TRBV24-1

cdr3_aa: CSMRLAGGGTDTQYF
cdr3_nt: TGCAGCATGAGACTAGCGGGGGGGGGCACAGATACGCAGTATTTT
d_call: TRBD2
j_call: TRBJ2-3
clone_size: NA
v_call: TRBV20-1

cdr3_aa: CASTQRWGTYEQYF
cdr3_nt: TGTGCCAGCACCCAAAGGTGGGGTACCTACGAGCAGTACTTC
d_call: NA
j_call: TRBJ2-7
clone_size: NA
v_call: TRBV7-2

cdr3_aa: CASGPRGSGGAVTYNEQFF
cdr3_nt: TGTGCTAGTGGCCCCCGGGGTAGCGGGGGGGCCGTGACTTACAATGAGCAGTTCTTC
d_call: TRBD2
j_call: TRBJ2-1
clone_size: few
v_call: TRBV12-5

cdr3_aa: CASSQDRGGSNTGELFF
cdr3_nt: TGTGCCAGCAGCCAAGACCGGGGGGGGTCGAACACCGGGGAGCTGTTTTTT
d_call: TRBD2
j_call: TRBJ2-2
clone_size: few
v_call: TRBV4-2

cdr3_aa: CSASIILAKNIQYF
cdr3_nt: TGCAGTGCTAGCATAATCCTAGCCAAAAACATTCAGTACTTC
d_call: NA
j_call: TRBJ2-4
clone_size: NA
v_call: TRBV20-1

cdr3_aa: CASSLQGGNTQYF
cdr3_nt: TGTGCCAGCAGCTTACAGGGAGGAAATACGCAGTATTTT
d_call: NA
j_call: TRBJ2-3
clone_size: NA
v_call: TRBV28

cdr3_aa: CASSLSGVAQYF
cdr3_nt: TGCGCCAGCAGCTTGAGCGGGGTGGCACAGTACTTC
d_call: TRBD2
j_call: TRBJ2-7
clone_size: few
v_call: TRBV5-1

cdr3_aa: CASSSRAGGDTQYF
cdr3_nt: TGTGCCAGCAGCTCCCGGGCCGGGGGAGATACGCAGTATTTT
d_call: NA
j_call: TRBJ2-3
clone_size: few
v_call: TRBV7-9

cdr3_aa: CASSFGTENTEAFF
cdr3_nt: TGTGCCAGTAGTTTCGGGACAGAGAACACTGAAGCTTTCTTT
d_call: TRBD1
j_call: TRBJ1-1
clone_size: NA
v_call: TRBV19